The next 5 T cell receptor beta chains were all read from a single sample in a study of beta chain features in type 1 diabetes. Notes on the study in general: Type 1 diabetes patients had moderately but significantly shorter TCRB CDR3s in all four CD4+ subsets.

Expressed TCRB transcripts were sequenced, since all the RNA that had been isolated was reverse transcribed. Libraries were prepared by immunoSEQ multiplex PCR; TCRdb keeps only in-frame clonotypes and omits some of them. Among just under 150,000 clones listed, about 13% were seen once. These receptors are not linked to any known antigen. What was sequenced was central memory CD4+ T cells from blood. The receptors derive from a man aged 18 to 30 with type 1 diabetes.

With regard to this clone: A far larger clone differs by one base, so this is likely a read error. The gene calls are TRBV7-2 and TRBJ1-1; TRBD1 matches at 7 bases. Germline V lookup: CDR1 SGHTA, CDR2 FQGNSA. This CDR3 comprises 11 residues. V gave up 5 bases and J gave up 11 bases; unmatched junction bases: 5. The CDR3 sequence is CASSARGAAFF. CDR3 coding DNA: TGTGCCAGCAGCGCCAGGGGGGCGGCTTTCTTT.

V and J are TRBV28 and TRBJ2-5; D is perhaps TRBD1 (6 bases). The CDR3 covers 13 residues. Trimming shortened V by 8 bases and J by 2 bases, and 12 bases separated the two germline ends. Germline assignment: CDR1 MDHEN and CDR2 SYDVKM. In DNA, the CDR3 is TGTGCCAGCCAGGGGTTAACACAAGAGACCCAGTACTTC. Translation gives CASQGLTQETQYF.

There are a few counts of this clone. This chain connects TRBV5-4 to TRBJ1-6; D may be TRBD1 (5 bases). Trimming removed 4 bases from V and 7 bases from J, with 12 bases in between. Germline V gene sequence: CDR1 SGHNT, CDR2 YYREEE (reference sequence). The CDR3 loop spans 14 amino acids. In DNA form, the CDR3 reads TGTGCCAGCAGCATTGACAGCCTGAATTCACCCCTCCACTTT. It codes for CASSIDSLNSPLHF.

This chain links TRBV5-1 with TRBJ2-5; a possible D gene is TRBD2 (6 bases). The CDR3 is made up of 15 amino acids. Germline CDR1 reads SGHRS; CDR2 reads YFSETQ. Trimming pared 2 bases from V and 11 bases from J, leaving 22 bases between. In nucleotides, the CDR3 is TGCGCCAGCAGCTTACAACCGGGGGAACTGGCTGAGCAGTACTTC. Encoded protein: CASSLQPGELAEQYF.

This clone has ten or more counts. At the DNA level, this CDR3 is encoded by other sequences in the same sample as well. CDR3 nucleotides: TGTGCCAGCAGCGAGTACAATGAGCAGTTCTTC. Translating it yields CASSEYNEQFF. This rearrangement joins TRBV2 to TRBJ2-1, with D unclear. The CDR3 is made up of 11 amino acids. V lost 6 bases, J lost 4 bases, and 4 bases lay in between. CDR1 is SNHLY and CDR2 is FYNNEI in the germline V gene.